A selection of T cell receptor beta chains follows, all from one sample in a study of patients and donors after allogeneic stem cell transplantation. Each CDR3 protein is one row after TCRdb ran MiXCR on the RT-PCR reads. The sample holds more than 75,000 distinct CDR3 sequences, roughly 4.9% seen once. The sequenced material came from blood, either unsorted or a sorted T cell fraction (not recorded which). The source of these receptors is a human donor who was either an allogeneic HSCT recipient or a stem cell or donor lymphocyte infusion donor (not recorded which). It is not recorded whose cells these are; they may come from a transplant donor. Each CDR3 is given without its conserved first and last residue. The D gene is left open where the match is weak.

CDR3 protein,D gene,J gene,V gene
SVGDDWAEQY,-,TRBJ2-7,TRBV29-1
AWMIWGAKGPYEQY,-,TRBJ2-7,TRBV30
ASRMGGAGNTIY,-,TRBJ1-3,TRBV28
SAPRRTKSSYNEQF,-,TRBJ2-1,TRBV20-1
ASSLGRGDQPQH,-,TRBJ1-5,TRBV5-6
SARPTTGRARENIQY,TRBD2,TRBJ2-4,TRBV20-1
ASSSAGGDGDTQY,TRBD1,TRBJ2-3,TRBV5-1
SARQGAVGETQY,TRBD1,TRBJ2-5,TRBV20-1
ASSRRPGLGSDIQY,TRBD2,TRBJ2-4,TRBV3-1
ASSQDLTVTNYGYT,-,TRBJ1-2,TRBV4-2
ASSPRRLAGGNEQF,TRBD2,TRBJ2-1,TRBV9
ASSSDWDEQF,-,TRBJ2-1,TRBV12-3/TRBV12-4
ASRAMTSGSSDTQY,TRBD2,TRBJ2-3,TRBV28
ASSQGVAGVREQY,TRBD2,TRBJ2-7,TRBV10-1
ASSTARRGTEAF,-,TRBJ1-1,TRBV7-9
ASRTSGSAYNEQF,TRBD2,TRBJ2-1,TRBV11-2
ASRDRGRADTQY,TRBD1,TRBJ2-3,TRBV19
SVRGGTDTQY,TRBD2,TRBJ2-3,TRBV29-1
ASSLAGPGDTEAF,-,TRBJ1-1,TRBV5-1
ASSLALISGRFRNTEAF,-,TRBJ1-1,TRBV11-1
ASTNPGLQETNYGYT,-,TRBJ1-2,TRBV28
ASSEDRVYGYT,TRBD1,TRBJ1-2,TRBV6-1
ASSPGNVFGGRTEAF,-,TRBJ1-1,TRBV18
ASSIGWAANEQF,-,TRBJ2-1,TRBV19
ASLLAGGSDTQY,TRBD2,TRBJ2-3,TRBV6-1
ASSLLDRNTEAF,-,TRBJ1-1,TRBV7-8
ASSIPGTSGSSYNEQF,TRBD2,TRBJ2-1,TRBV5-6
ASSQGLRGRGEKLF,-,TRBJ1-4,TRBV28
SVGQGSTGELF,TRBD1,TRBJ2-2,TRBV29-1
ASSSISGVTEAF,-,TRBJ1-1,TRBV7-9
ASSLQGQTGSYEQY,-,TRBJ2-7,TRBV5-1
ASSEAEAGVNNEQF,-,TRBJ2-1,TRBV3-1
ASSPWTSGRGKY,TRBD2,TRBJ2-7,TRBV7-2
SARPGQGAAEAF,TRBD1,TRBJ1-1,TRBV20-1
ASSLDPAGYGYT,-,TRBJ1-2,TRBV11-2
ASSPDRNNEQF,-,TRBJ2-1,TRBV7-7
ASSVRQGNEKLF,TRBD1,TRBJ1-4,TRBV7-9
ASLLEGFNQPQH,-,TRBJ1-5,TRBV2
ASTRPNRVEQY,-,TRBJ2-7,TRBV28
ASSQRATRTGYGYT,-,TRBJ1-2,TRBV13
ASTLGGYRDFDTGELF,-,TRBJ2-2,TRBV11-1
SATQGRSTNYGYT,-,TRBJ1-2,TRBV20-1
AISESRDRVTNGYT,TRBD1,TRBJ1-2,TRBV10-3
AWSGGGEQY,-,TRBJ2-7,TRBV30
ASRSDSNQPQH,-,TRBJ1-5,TRBV2
SVEGTGSYEQY,TRBD1,TRBJ2-7,TRBV20-1
ASRVGTSYNEQF,-,TRBJ2-1,TRBV6-1
SARVPGPSETQY,-,TRBJ2-5,TRBV20-1
SVVNRVGEETQY,-,TRBJ2-5,TRBV29-1
SARGPVSGRRNEQF,TRBD2,TRBJ2-1,TRBV20-1
ASSKGSGLKHRDTGELF,-,TRBJ2-2,TRBV21-1
SAPPSGDRSDNEQF,TRBD1,TRBJ2-1,TRBV20-1
ASSLRQGSTEAF,TRBD1,TRBJ1-1,TRBV11-2
ASRQLAGNNEQF,TRBD2,TRBJ2-1,TRBV28
SARAPLSNQPQH,-,TRBJ1-5,TRBV20-1
ASRADRAASEKLF,TRBD1,TRBJ1-4,TRBV2
ASSVGGTPNQPQH,-,TRBJ1-5,TRBV2
ASSFRAKRGTQY,TRBD2,TRBJ2-3,TRBV13
ASSQDLAGRAQY,-,TRBJ2-5,TRBV4-2